The present TCR beta chain was sequenced within a study of shared clonotypes between healthy human individuals. Whole-study findings and limits: Clonotypes shared by all four sorted-subset donors had higher generation probabilities than non-shared clonotypes.

A single count supports this clone. Its matching antigen is unknown. The authors divided CD4+ cells into CD45RA+ naive and CD45RA-negative memory subsets. Trimming took 6 bases from V and 7 from J, leaving 7 bases between them. The CDR3 length is 10 residues. Germline V gene lookup returns CDR1 SNHLY and CDR2 FYNNEI. Produced via immunoSEQ multiplex PCR; TCRdb's table is partial and in-frame only. The sample includes over a million clones, 65% to 75% of them seen just once. This TCR came from a man younger than 35 in good health. The chain combines TRBV2 with TRBJ2-7, with D perhaps matching TRBD2 (5 bases). The sequencing input was memory CD4+ T cells sorted from blood. Subset in this sample: CD45RA-negative fraction. The CDR3 nucleotides are TGTGCCAGCAGGACGGGGGAGCAGTACTTC. This encodes CASRTGEQYF.